This paragraph covers one TCR beta chain sequence. These data originate in a study of CD8 T cells in Susac syndrome. Reverse transcription of roughly 0.45 to 1 ug RNA was performed with random hexamers. TCRdb fed the immunoSEQ multiplex PCR reads into MiXCR, producing one record per CDR3 protein. The sample records about 150,000 distinct CDR3 sequences, roughly 94% being singletons. Sequencing of TCR beta, carried out with a high-throughput approach, was applied to CD8+ and CD4+ T cells from the blood. Those who served as multiple sclerosis controls were treatment-naive patients with stable or active relapsing-remitting disease. TEMRA cells were FACS-enriched and CD8+ and CD4+ T cells negatively isolated. The ends were cut back, 4 bases at V and 0 bases at J, with 10 bases in the middle. Germline V gene lookup returns CDR1 SQVTM and CDR2 ANQGSEA. This CDR3 is built from 14 residues.

The specimen was CD8+ T cells from PBMCs. The sequence was collected from a human donor with multiple sclerosis. V and J are TRBV29-1 and TRBJ1-3, with a possible D match to TRBD1 (6 bases). CDR3 residues: CSVAGGTSGNTIYF. In nucleotides, the CDR3 is TGCAGCGTTGCCGGGGGCACCTCTGGAAACACCATATATTTT.